This T cell receptor beta chain was profiled in a study of blood T cell repertoires in COVID-19 (dated by TCRdb to 2018 to 2020). In the study overall: Collaborator samples came from the United States, Italy and Spain and covered acute and convalescent phases of COVID-19. Where available, HLA class I and class II types were taken from metadata supplied by the sample provider and were not determined by assay-based typing. A de-identified subject ID, COVID-19 status, age in years and sex were almost always included in the sample metadata. The dataset comprised deeply sampled blood TCRbeta repertoires from subjects exposed to, actively infected with, or recovered from COVID-19. The prospective study material was composed of cDNA or gDNA derived from T cells, B-cell-depleted T cells, or PBMCs. The samples were drawn from the first 160 participants of the ongoing ImmuneRACE study and from more than 1,000 subjects provided by 6 global collaborators. The repertoires were made available in a free public database intended to serve as a resource for research on the immune response to SARS-CoV-2.

Whole blood was collected in K2EDTA tubes by collaborating institutions according to the institutions' own protocols. For TCRbeta analysis, collaborators shipped samples in one of three forms: frozen whole blood, isolated PBMCs, or DNA extracted from either of those sample types. Study-wide findings and limitations: The quantity of clinical and demographic metadata differed by source and by participant and was supplied without curation.

The CDR3, from cysteine to phenylalanine, totals 15 residues. Only the CDR3 part of the read is kept: 45 bases, read in frame from the first base. CDR1 and CDR2 are drawn from the germline V gene: MDHEN, SYDVKM. Between the V and J ends, shortened by 9 bases and 1 base respectively, the junction contains 18 bases. For this clone: Its antigen has not been determined. No per-base quality is available; no much larger clone lies one base away.

TCRbeta CDR3 regions were amplified from genomic DNA by means of the immunoSEQ Assay, a bias-controlled multiplex PCR. Per the authors' processing: The number of nucleated cells in each sample was estimated by amplification of reference gene primers within the assay. To quantify the absolute abundance of each unique TCRbeta CDR3 rearrangement, sequence reads were collapsed and filtered. For each sample, productive Simpson clonality was calculated as the square root of Simpson's diversity index across productive rearrangements. What TCRdb holds here is the immuneACCESS table cut down to in-frame rearrangements. Part of the clones is not present; checked against another copy, under half of the missing clones reflect an unresolved V gene, and the others are unexplained. That table furnishes V, J and clone size, whereas the DNA furnished D and trimming. This sample lists more than 400,000 clones; roughly 85% were detected once. The ten largest clones capture under 4% of the sample.

The V gene is TRBV28 and the J gene is TRBJ1-1, with TRBD1 tentatively as D gene (6 bases match). What was sequenced was peripheral blood. This receptor was identified in a human donor in a cohort sampled during active COVID-19. The CDR3 sequence is CASFSLGTPNTEAFF. The DNA sequence reads TGTGCCAGTTTTAGTTTAGGGACACCGAACACTGAAGCTTTCTTT.